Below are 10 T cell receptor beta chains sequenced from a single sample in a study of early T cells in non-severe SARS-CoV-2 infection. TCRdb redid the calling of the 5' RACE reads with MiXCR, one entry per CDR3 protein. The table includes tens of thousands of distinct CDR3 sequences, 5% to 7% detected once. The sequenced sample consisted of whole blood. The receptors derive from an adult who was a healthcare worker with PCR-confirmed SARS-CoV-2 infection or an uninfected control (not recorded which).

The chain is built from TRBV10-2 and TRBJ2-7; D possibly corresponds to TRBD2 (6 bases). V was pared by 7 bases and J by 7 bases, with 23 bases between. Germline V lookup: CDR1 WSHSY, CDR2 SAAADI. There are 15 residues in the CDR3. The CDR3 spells CASMGLGEGSGEQYF. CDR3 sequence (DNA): TGCGCCAGCATGGGACTTGGAGAGGGTTCGGGGGAGCAGTACTTC.

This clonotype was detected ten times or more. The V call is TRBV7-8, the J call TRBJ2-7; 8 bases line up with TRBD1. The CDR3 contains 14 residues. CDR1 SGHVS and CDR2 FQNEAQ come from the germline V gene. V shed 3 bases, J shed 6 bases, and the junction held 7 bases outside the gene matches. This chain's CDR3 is CASSFRQGLVEQYF. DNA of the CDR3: TGTGCCAGCAGCTTCCGACAGGGGCTGGTCGAGCAGTACTTC.

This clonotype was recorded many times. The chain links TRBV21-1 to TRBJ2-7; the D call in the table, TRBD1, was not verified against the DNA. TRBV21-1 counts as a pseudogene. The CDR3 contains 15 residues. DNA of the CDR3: TGTGCCAGCACGGGAAAGATGGACAGGCTCCACGAGCAGTACTTC. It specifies CASTGKMDRLHEQYF.

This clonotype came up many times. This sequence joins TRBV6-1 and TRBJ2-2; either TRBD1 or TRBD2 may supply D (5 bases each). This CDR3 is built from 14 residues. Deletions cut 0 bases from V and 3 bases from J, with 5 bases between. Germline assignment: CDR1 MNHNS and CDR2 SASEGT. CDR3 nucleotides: TGTGCCAGCAGTGAAGCGGGGGACACCGGGGAGCTGTTTTTT. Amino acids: CASSEAGDTGELFF.

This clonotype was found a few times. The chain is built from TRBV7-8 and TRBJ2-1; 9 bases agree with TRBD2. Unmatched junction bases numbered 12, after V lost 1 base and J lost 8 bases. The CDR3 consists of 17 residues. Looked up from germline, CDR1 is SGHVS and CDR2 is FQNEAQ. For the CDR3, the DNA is TGTGCCAGCAGCTTAGACGGCGGGAGGGAATTCATCGATGAGCAGTTCTTC. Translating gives CASSLDGGREFIDEQFF.

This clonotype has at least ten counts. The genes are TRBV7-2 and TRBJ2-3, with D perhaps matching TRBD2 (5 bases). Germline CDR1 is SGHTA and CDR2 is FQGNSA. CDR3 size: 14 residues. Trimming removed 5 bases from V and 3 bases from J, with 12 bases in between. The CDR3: CASSLQRATDTQYF. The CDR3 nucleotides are TGTGCCAGCAGCCTACAGAGGGCTACAGATACGCAGTATTTT.

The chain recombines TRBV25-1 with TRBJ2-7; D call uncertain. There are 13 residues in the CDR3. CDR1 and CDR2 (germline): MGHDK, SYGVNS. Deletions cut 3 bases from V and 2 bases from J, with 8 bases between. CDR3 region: CASSDGRAYEQYF. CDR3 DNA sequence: TGTGCCAGCAGTGACGGTAGGGCCTACGAGCAGTACTTC.

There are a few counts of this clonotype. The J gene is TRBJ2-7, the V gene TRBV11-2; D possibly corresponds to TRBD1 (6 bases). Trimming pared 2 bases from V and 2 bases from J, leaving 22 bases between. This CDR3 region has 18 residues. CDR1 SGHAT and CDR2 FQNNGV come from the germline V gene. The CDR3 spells CASSLSDSRTGNPYEQYF. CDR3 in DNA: TGTGCCAGCAGCTTATCGGACAGCCGAACGGGGAATCCCTACGAGCAGTACTTC.

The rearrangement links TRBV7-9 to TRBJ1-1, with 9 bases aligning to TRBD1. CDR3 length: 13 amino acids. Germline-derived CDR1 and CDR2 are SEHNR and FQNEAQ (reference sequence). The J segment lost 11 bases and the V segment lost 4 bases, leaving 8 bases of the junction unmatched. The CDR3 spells CASSSGGGQGAFF. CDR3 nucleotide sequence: TGTGCCAGCAGCTCGGGCGGGGGACAGGGTGCTTTCTTT.

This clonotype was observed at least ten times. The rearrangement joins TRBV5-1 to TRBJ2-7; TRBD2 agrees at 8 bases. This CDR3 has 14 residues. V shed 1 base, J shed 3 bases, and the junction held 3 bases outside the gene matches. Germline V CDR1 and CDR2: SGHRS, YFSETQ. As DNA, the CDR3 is TGCGCCAGCAGCTTGTCGGGAGGGAACTACGAGCAGTACTTC. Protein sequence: CASSLSGGNYEQYF.